What follows are 31 T cell receptor beta chains derived from one specimen sequenced in a study of T cell repertoires in cytomegalovirus infection (dated by TCRdb to the late 2010s). The intended sense of this specimen's treatment or condition label: in vitro stimulation with specific CMV peptide epitopes to enrich CMV-specific T cells. Antigens of these TCRs are unknown. The listed sequencing device is Illumina HiSeq 1500. Using fastp trimming at Q25 and MiXCR clonotype assembly, TCRdb reanalyzed the public sequencing data and kept in-frame beta chains. Each entry is one CDR3 protein sequence, shown with its most common DNA and genes. For this sample there are under 450,000 distinct CDR3 sequences; about 34% appear just once. The ten largest clones capture 13% of the sample. The sample here was cultured PBMCs, taken from culture after CMV antigen stimulation. Receptor source: a human donor in good health (CMV status not recorded). Some clones in this sample may be carry-over from other donors' samples.

The sample holds a few counts of this clonotype. The chain carries TRBV6-1 and TRBJ1-2; weak D call: TRBD1 (6 bases). Trimming left V 5 bases short and J 5 bases short, with 24 bases between. In germline, CDR1 is MNHNS, CDR2 SASEGT. This CDR3 region has 17 residues. The CDR3 bases are TGTGCCAGCAGTCGGGACACACGAACCCCACGGGGATATGGCTACACCTTC. Its protein is CASSRDTRTPRGYGYTF.

This clonotype was observed a few times. The chain uses TRBV19 and TRBJ1-3; 9 bases are a match to TRBD1. The V gene's germline CDR1 is LNHDA and CDR2 SQIVND (reference sequence). This CDR3 comprises 17 residues. The junction had 11 bases not matched to a gene; V was cut back by 8 bases and J by 0 bases. The CDR3 spells CASRRDRDKLSGNTIYF. The CDR3 region has the DNA TGTGCCAGTCGCCGGGACAGGGATAAACTCTCTGGAAACACCATATATTTT. Using reference TRBV19 and TRBJ1-3 for the parts outside the CDR3, the full variable domain is DGGITQSPKYLFRKEGQNVTLSCEQNLNHDAMYWYRQDPGQGLRLIYYSQIVNDFQKGDIAEGYSVSREKKESFPLTVTSAQKNPTAFYLCASRRDRDKLSGNTIYFGEGSWLTVV.

This clonotype was seen a few times. J is TRBJ1-2 and V is TRBV28; 7 positions match TRBD1. In germline, CDR1 is MDHEN, CDR2 SYDVKM. V lost 7 bases and J lost 1; bases outside the gene matches: 21. The CDR3 length is 19 residues. This CDR3 reads CASTYLGGIGTDHNYGYTF. The CDR3, as DNA: TGTGCCAGCACCTACTTGGGGGGGATCGGGACAGACCATAACTATGGCTACACCTTC.

This chain joins TRBV12-3 or TRBV12-4 and TRBJ1-2, with unresolved D. The ends were cut back, 6 bases at V and 7 bases at J, with 12 bases in the middle. The CDR3 sequence is 12 residues long. The CDR3 region has the DNA TGTGCCAGCAGCCCCTTCGCCGTTGGCTACACCTTC. It specifies CASSPFAVGYTF.

CDR3: CASSFVAGENTGELFF. The CDR3 region has the DNA TGCGCCAGCAGCTTTGTAGCGGGAGAAAACACCGGGGAGCTGTTTTTT. The chain recombines TRBV5-1 with TRBJ2-2, with 9 bases identical to TRBD2. This CDR3 spans 16 amino acids. J lost 2 bases, V lost 2 bases, and 4 bases had no gene match. The germline V gene has CDR1 SGHRS and CDR2 YFSETQ.

The sample holds a few counts of this clonotype. The CDR3 DNA reads TGTGCCAGCAGCTCTACAGACAGTGTCCATGGCTACACCTTC. Translation: CASSSTDSVHGYTF. The genes are TRBV7-9 and TRBJ1-2; D possibly corresponds to TRBD1 (5 bases). The length of the CDR3 is 14 residues. Germline V gene sequence: CDR1 SEHNR, CDR2 FQNEAQ (reference sequence). V was shortened by 4 bases and J by 6 bases, with 15 bases between the two germline ends.

The chain recombines TRBV20-1 with TRBJ2-5; 11 positions agree with TRBD2. Germline V gives CDR1 DFQATT, CDR2 SNEGSKA (reference sequence). CDR3 length: 15 residues. The ends lost 4 bases at V and 5 bases at J; junction bases unmatched: 9. The CDR3 nucleotides are TGCAGTGCTAAAAATTTAGCGGGAGGGGCGGAGACCCAGTACTTC. It is translated as CSAKNLAGGAETQYF.

The chain combines TRBV20-1 with TRBJ2-3, with 9 nucleotides matching TRBD1. The J segment lost 4 bases and the V segment lost 6 bases, leaving 14 bases of the junction unmatched. Germline loops: CDR1 DFQATT, CDR2 SNEGSKA (reference sequence). The CDR3 is 16 amino acids. The CDR3 is CSAYNKGGQGPDTQYF. The CDR3 DNA is TGCAGTGCATATAATAAAGGGGGACAGGGACCAGATACGCAGTATTTT.

The chain is built from TRBV7-9 and TRBJ1-2, with 10 bases that match TRBD1. Germline lookup yields CDR1 SEHNR and CDR2 FQNEAQ (reference sequence). The CDR3 has 16 residues. Unmatched junction bases numbered 10, after V lost 5 bases and J lost 4 bases. The CDR3 here is CASSPPGTGESYGYTF. For the CDR3, the DNA is TGTGCCAGCAGCCCTCCCGGGACAGGGGAAAGCTATGGCTACACCTTC.

The genes are TRBV7-9 and TRBJ1-2; D gene uncertain. V lost 5 bases to trimming and J lost 7 bases, with 11 bases between them. The CDR3 is 12 residues long. Looked up from germline, CDR1 is SEHNR and CDR2 is FQNEAQ (reference sequence). Written as DNA, the CDR3 is TGTGCCAGCAGCACACAAAGTGGTGGCTACACCTTC. Translated, it gives CASSTQSGGYTF.

Only a few counts were recorded for this clonotype. This sequence joins TRBV24-1 and TRBJ2-7, with 7 positions matching TRBD2. V lost 9 bases, J lost 5 bases, and 12 bases stayed unmatched. CDR3 length: 14 amino acids. CDR1 is KGHDR and CDR2 is SFDVKD in the germline V gene. The CDR3 DNA is TGTGCCACCCCCCGACTAGCAGATAGCGACGAGCAGTACTTC. Translated, it gives CATPRLADSDEQYF.

This clonotype was counted ten times or more. The V gene is TRBV6-2 or TRBV6-3, the J gene TRBJ2-3, with D uncertain. The CDR3 loop spans 16 amino acids. The germline gives CDR1 MNHEY, CDR2 SVGEGT. Trimming removed 2 bases from V and 0 bases from J, with 12 bases in between. This CDR3 is CASSYGFAESTDTQYF. The CDR3 region has the DNA TGTGCCAGCAGTTACGGGTTCGCGGAAAGCACAGATACGCAGTATTTT.

This clonotype was seen ten or more times. V usage is TRBV7-3 and J usage is TRBJ2-1; D gene ambiguous. Germline CDR1 and CDR2: SGHTA and FQGTGA. This CDR3 is built from 14 residues. The V gene lost 0 bases and the J gene lost 9 bases, with 12 bases spanning the gap. CDR3 residues: CASSLTGSQSEQFF. CDR3 DNA: TGTGCCAGCAGCTTAACGGGTTCGCAAAGTGAGCAGTTCTTC.

This chain links TRBV6-1 with TRBJ2-4; D gene uncertain. In germline, CDR1 is MNHNS, CDR2 SASEGT. The CDR3 totals 16 residues. V lost 5 bases and J 0 bases, leaving 14 bases between the germline ends. The CDR3 here is CASSYGRNLAKNIQYF. The CDR3 DNA reads TGTGCCAGCAGTTACGGGCGGAACCTAGCCAAAAACATTCAGTACTTC.

In the case of this clonotype: At one boundary the junction diverges from the germline segment, which might be a read error. The chain employs TRBV4-1 and TRBJ2-3; 9 nucleotides match TRBD2. The CDR3 sequence is 17 residues long. Germline values: CDR1 MGHRA, CDR2 YSYEKL. CDR3 protein: CASSQDWGLAIQDTQYF. CDR3 nucleotides: TGTGCCAGCAGCCAAGATTGGGGACTAGCCATTCAAGATACGCAGTATTTT.

This chain connects TRBV28 to TRBJ2-1; D remains unclear. V was pared by 6 bases and J by 9 bases, with 9 bases between. Germline CDR1 and CDR2: MDHEN and SYDVKM. The CDR3 extends over 11 amino acids. The CDR3 is CASRLVGEQFF. The CDR3 bases are TGTGCCAGCAGGCTGGTTGGTGAGCAGTTCTTC.

This clonotype was seen repeatedly, ten times or more. V and J are TRBV11-2 and TRBJ2-5; D not certain. V dropped 8 bases and J dropped 5 bases, with 18 bases sitting between them. Germline CDR1 is SGHAT and CDR2 is FQNNGV. CDR3 length: 14 residues. The CDR3 nucleotides are TGTGCCAGCTCTCCTTTTCTCACCGGGGAGACCCAGTACTTC. Amino acids: CASSPFLTGETQYF. Using reference TRBV11-2 and TRBJ2-5 for the parts outside the CDR3, the full variable domain is EAGVAQSPRYKIIEKRQSVAFWCNPISGHATLYWYQQILGQGPKLLIQFQNNGVVDDSQLPKDRFSAERLKGVDSTLKIQPAKLEDSAVYLCASSPFLTGETQYFGPGTRLLVL.

This clonotype was observed a single time. The rearrangement links TRBV6-6 to TRBJ2-1; D unresolved. V lost 2 bases and J lost 0, with 8 bases in between. This CDR3 has 15 residues. Germline V gives CDR1 MNHNY, CDR2 SVGAGI (reference sequence). CDR3 sequence (DNA): TGTGCCAGCAGTTACCAGTTAGGCTCCTACAATGAGCAGTTCTTC. This translates into CASSYQLGSYNEQFF.

Here the CDR3 DNA reads TGCAGTGCTAGAGATCGGGCGGGAGCGGCGGAGCAGTTCTTC. Translation: CSARDRAGAAEQFF. The J gene is TRBJ2-1, the V gene TRBV20-1, with TRBD2 identical over 7 bases. Germline V CDR1 and CDR2: DFQATT, SNEGSKA (reference sequence). J gave up 10 bases and V 0 bases, and 9 bases lay outside the gene matches. The CDR3 consists of 14 residues.

This clonotype turned up a few times. This chain connects TRBV29-1 to TRBJ1-5, with unresolved D. Trimming left V 6 bases short and J 5 bases short, with 14 bases between. There are 13 residues in the CDR3. The germline V gene encodes CDR1 SQVTM and CDR2 ANQGSEA. CDR3 loop: CSVAKQPDQPQHF. CDR3 nucleotides: TGCAGCGTAGCAAAGCAGCCAGATCAGCCCCAGCATTTT.

This chain uses TRBV6-5 with TRBJ2-5; 12 bases agree with TRBD1. CDR3 size: 16 residues. With V trimmed by 0 bases and J by 5 bases, 4 bases remained unmatched. CDR1 and CDR2 from the germline V gene are MNHEY and SVGAGI. The CDR3 here is CASSYSGTGGRETQYF. For the CDR3, the DNA is TGTGCCAGCAGTTACTCTGGGACAGGGGGCCGGGAGACCCAGTACTTC.

This clonotype was counted a few times. The chain is built from TRBV28 and TRBJ2-6; D is ambiguous. The length of the CDR3 is 13 residues. The V gene's germline CDR1 is MDHEN and CDR2 SYDVKM. V lost 8 bases to trimming and J lost 3 bases, with 8 bases between them. The CDR3 DNA reads TGTGCCAGCCGCGAAGGTGGGGCCAACGTCCTGACTTTC. Translation gives CASREGGANVLTF.

The genes are TRBV6-2 or TRBV6-3 and TRBJ2-3, with D perhaps given as TRBD1 or TRBD2 (5 bases each). The CDR3 has 16 residues. Germline lookup yields CDR1 MNHEY and CDR2 SVGEGT. V was cut by 6 bases and J by 3 bases, with 19 bases left in between. This chain's CDR3 is CASSDTRGGSTDTQYF. The CDR3 DNA reads as TGTGCCAGCAGCGATACACGGGGCGGTTCGACAGATACGCAGTATTTT.

In its sample, this clonotype was seen a few times. V is TRBV28 and J is TRBJ1-6; maybe TRBD1 (5 bases). The V end was cut by 8 bases, the J end by 9 bases, with 14 bases between. In germline, CDR1 is MDHEN, CDR2 SYDVKM. The CDR3 extends over 13 amino acids. The CDR3 is CASRTQGGSPLHF. DNA for the CDR3: TGTGCCAGCCGTACTCAGGGCGGTTCACCCCTCCACTTT.

The chain couples TRBV12-3 or TRBV12-4 to TRBJ2-7; D unresolved. Trimming shortened V by 1 base and J by 3 bases, and 10 bases separated the two germline ends. The CDR3 spans 14 residues. CDR3 sequence (DNA): TGTGCCAGCAGTTTAGTGCCTAGTCACTACGAGCAGTACTTC. This sequence encodes CASSLVPSHYEQYF.

This clonotype was picked up a small number of times. This chain connects TRBV6-2 or TRBV6-3 to TRBJ1-1, with 9 bases fitting TRBD1. CDR3 length: 16 residues. Germline-derived CDR1 and CDR2 are MNHEY and SVGEGT. The trim removed 7 bases at V and 0 bases at J, leaving 9 bases unmatched. CDR3 in DNA: TGTGCCAGCATCAAGGGACAGGGCCTAATGAACACTGAAGCTTTCTTT. It specifies CASIKGQGLMNTEAFF.

This rearrangement joins TRBV7-9 to TRBJ1-1; D not certain. V gave up 5 bases and J gave up 0 bases, with 7 bases separating them. The CDR3 spans 13 residues. CDR1 and CDR2 from the germline V gene are SEHNR and FQNEAQ (reference sequence). CDR3 nucleotides: TGTGCCAGCAGCGACGCAGTGAACACTGAAGCTTTCTTT. Its translation: CASSDAVNTEAFF.

This clonotype was seen just once. This chain connects TRBV6-2 or TRBV6-3 to TRBJ1-1; no clear D gene. CDR3 length: 14 amino acids. Germline-derived CDR1 and CDR2 are MNHEY and SVGEGT. V lost 7 bases, J lost 0 bases, and 12 bases lay in between. CDR3: CASMFGQLNTEAFF. CDR3 bases: TGTGCCAGCATGTTTGGGCAGTTGAACACTGAAGCTTTCTTT.

This clonotype was recorded only once. The V call is TRBV29-1, the J call TRBJ2-7; D is unclear. The V gene's germline CDR1 is SQVTM and CDR2 ANQGSEA. The CDR3 loop spans 12 amino acids. Trimming removed 4 bases at V and 1 base at J, with 8 bases between. CDR3 in DNA: TGCAGCGTTGGCACAGCGTCCTACGAGCAGTACGTC. Translated: CSVGTASYEQYV.

This clonotype was picked up a small number of times. The genes are TRBV11-2 and TRBJ2-3; TRBD2 matches at 7 bases. Looked up from germline, CDR1 is SGHAT and CDR2 is FQNNGV. V shed 2 bases and J 4 bases; nucleotides not matched to a gene: 6. The CDR3 consists of 15 residues. This CDR3 reads CASSLRLAIADTQYF. For the CDR3, the DNA is TGTGCCAGCAGCTTACGACTAGCAATAGCAGATACGCAGTATTTT.

This chain connects TRBV7-9 to TRBJ2-2; D gene uncertain. CDR3 length: 16 amino acids. With 5 bases removed from V and 5 bases from J, the gap between germline ends came to 18 bases. Germline CDR1 reads SEHNR; CDR2 reads FQNEAQ (reference sequence). The CDR3 nucleotides read TGTGCCAGCAGCGTACCGAATGGCCAGTGGACCGGGGAGCTGTTTTTT. Translation gives CASSVPNGQWTGELFF.